Following are 2 T cell receptor beta chains from one sample sequenced in a study of control samples from healthy donors and cancer patients. Some clones are missing from TCRdb's copy, which holds only in-frame ones; the method was immunoSEQ multiplex PCR. The sample consists of around 50,000 clones, 80% to 90% of them appearing once. The sample was PBMCs. These receptors originate from a woman aged 45-65 years with lung cancer.

V and J are TRBV2 and TRBJ1-1; 8 bases align to TRBD1. Germline V gene data show CDR1 as SNHLY and CDR2 as FYNNEI. The V segment lost 4 bases and the J segment 10 bases; nucleotides outside the gene matches: 5. The CDR3 sequence is 12 residues long. The CDR3 loop reads CASSGTGGRAFF. The CDR3 bases are TGTGCCAGCAGTGGTACAGGGGGTAGAGCTTTCTTT. The full variable domain, completed using reference TRBV2 and TRBJ1-1, is EPEVTQTPSHQVTQMGQEVILRCVPISNHLYFYWYRQILGQKVEFLVSFYNNEISEKSEIFDDQFSVERPDGSNFTLKIRSTKLEDSAMYFCASSGTGGRAFFGQGTRLTVV.

The CDR3 coding sequence is TGTGCCAGCAGCAGAGTCCCCAGAGGAAAAGAACCCGAGCAGTACTTC. Amino acids: CASSRVPRGKEPEQYF. This chain links TRBV27 with TRBJ2-7; D call uncertain. This CDR3 spans 16 amino acids. Trimming left V 6 bases short and J 6 bases short, with 24 bases between. CDR1 and CDR2 (germline): MNHEY, SMNVEV (reference sequence).